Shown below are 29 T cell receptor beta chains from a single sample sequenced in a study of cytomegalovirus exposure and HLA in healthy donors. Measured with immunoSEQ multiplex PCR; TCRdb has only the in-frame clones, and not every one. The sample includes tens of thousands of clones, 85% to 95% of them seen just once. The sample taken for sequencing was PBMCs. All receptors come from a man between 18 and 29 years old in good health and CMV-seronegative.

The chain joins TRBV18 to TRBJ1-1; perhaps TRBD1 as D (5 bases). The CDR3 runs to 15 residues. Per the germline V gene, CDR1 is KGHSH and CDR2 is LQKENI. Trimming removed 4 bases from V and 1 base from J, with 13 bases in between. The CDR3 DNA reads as TGTGCCAGCTCACAACGGGACTTCTCGAACACTGAAGCTTTCTTT. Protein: CASSQRDFSNTEAFF.

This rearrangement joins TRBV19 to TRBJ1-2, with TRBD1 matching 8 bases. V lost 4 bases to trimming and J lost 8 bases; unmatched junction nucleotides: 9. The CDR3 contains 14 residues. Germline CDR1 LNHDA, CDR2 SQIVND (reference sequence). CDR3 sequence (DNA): TGTGCCAGTAGTACAGACAGGGGCCAAGGAGGCTACACCTTC. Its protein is CASSTDRGQGGYTF.

The CDR3 loop reads CATSLGGQPLNEQFF. The DNA of the CDR3 is TGTGCCACCTCCTTGGGGGGACAGCCCCTCAATGAGCAGTTCTTC. This rearrangement joins TRBV6-6 to TRBJ2-1, with D maybe TRBD1 (7 bases). V lost 10 bases and J 6 bases, leaving 22 bases between the germline ends. The germline V gene has CDR1 MNHNY and CDR2 SVGAGI (reference sequence). CDR3 length: 15 amino acids.

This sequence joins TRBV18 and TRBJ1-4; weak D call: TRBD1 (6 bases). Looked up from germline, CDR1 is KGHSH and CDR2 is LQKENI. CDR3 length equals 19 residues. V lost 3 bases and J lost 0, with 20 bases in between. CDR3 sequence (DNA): TGTGCCAGCTCACCCCTATCCACAGGACAGTCCCCAACTAATGAAAAACTGTTTTTT. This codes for CASSPLSTGQSPTNEKLFF. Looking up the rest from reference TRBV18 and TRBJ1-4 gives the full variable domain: NAGVMQNPRHLVRRRGQEARLRCSPMKGHSHVYWYRQLPEEGLKFMVYLQKENIIDESGMPKERFSAEFPKEGPSILRIQQVVRGDSAAYFCASSPLSTGQSPTNEKLFFGSGTQLSVL.

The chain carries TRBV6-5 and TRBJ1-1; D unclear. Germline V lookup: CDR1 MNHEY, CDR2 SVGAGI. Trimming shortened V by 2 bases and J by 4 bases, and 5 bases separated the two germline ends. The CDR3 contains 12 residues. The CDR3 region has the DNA TGTGCCAGCAGTTACGGTAGCACTGAAGCTTTCTTT. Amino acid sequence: CASSYGSTEAFF.

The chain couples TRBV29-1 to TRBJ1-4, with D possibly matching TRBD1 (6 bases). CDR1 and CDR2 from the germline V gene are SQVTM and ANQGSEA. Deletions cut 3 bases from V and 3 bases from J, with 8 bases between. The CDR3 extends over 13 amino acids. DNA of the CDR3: TGCAGCGTTGAGGGGGGGCCTAATGAAAAACTGTTTTTT. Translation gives CSVEGGPNEKLFF.

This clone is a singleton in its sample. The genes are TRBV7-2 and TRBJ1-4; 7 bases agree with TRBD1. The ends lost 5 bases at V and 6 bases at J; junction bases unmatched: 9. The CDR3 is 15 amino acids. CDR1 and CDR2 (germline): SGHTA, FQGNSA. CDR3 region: CASSPRPDRDEKLFF. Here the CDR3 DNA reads TGTGCCAGCAGCCCCAGACCCGACAGGGATGAAAAACTGTTTTTT.

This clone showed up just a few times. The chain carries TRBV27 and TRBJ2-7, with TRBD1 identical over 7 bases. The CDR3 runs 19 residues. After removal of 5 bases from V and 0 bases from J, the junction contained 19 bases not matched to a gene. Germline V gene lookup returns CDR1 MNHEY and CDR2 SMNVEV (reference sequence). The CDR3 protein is CASSQRQGRIVPSSYEQYF. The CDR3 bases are TGTGCCAGCAGTCAACGACAGGGAAGGATAGTGCCATCCTCCTACGAGCAGTACTTC.

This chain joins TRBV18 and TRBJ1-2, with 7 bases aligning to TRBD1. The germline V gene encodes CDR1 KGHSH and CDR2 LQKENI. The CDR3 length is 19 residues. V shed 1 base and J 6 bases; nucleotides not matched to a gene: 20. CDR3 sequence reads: CASSPLGQALPSQENGYTF. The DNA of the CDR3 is TGTGCCAGCTCACCACTCGGACAGGCCCTTCCCAGTCAGGAAAATGGCTACACCTTC.

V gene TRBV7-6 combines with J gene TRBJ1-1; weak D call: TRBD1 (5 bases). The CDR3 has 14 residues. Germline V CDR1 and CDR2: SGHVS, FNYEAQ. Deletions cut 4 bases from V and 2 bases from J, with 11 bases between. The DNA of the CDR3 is TGTGCCAGCAGCTCCGGACACCAAAACACTGAAGCTTTCTTT. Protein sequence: CASSSGHQNTEAFF.

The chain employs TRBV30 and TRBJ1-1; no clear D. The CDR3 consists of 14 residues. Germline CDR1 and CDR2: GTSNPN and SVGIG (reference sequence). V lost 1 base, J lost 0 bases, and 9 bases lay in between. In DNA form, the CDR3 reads TGTGCCTGGAGTGGTTCACACCTGAACACTGAAGCTTTCTTT. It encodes CAWSGSHLNTEAFF.

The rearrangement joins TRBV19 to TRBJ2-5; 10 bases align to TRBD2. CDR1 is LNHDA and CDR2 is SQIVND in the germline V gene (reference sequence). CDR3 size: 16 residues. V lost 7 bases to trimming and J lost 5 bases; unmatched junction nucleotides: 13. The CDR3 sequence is CASTPFPRLAGETQYF. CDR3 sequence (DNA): TGTGCCAGTACCCCCTTCCCCCGACTAGCGGGCGAGACCCAGTACTTC.

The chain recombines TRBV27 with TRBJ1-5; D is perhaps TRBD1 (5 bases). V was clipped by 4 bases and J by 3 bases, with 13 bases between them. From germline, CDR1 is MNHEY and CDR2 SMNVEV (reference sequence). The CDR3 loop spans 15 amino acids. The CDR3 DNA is TGTGCCAGCAGTTCCCTCAGGGCCCACAATCAGCCCCAGCATTTT. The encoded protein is CASSSLRAHNQPQHF.

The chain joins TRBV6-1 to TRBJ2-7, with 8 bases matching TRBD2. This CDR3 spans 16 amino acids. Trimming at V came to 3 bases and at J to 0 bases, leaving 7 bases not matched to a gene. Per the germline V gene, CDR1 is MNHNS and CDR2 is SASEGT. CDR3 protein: CASSDPGRASSYEQYF. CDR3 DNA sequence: TGTGCCAGCAGTGACCCCGGGAGGGCTAGCTCCTACGAGCAGTACTTC.

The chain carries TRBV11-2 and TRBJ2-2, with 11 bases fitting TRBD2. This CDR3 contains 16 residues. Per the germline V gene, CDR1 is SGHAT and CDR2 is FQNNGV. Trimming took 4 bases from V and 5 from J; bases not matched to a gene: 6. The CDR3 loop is CASSSLAGGLTGELFF. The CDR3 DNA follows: TGTGCCAGCAGCTCCCTAGCGGGGGGTTTGACCGGGGAGCTGTTTTTT.

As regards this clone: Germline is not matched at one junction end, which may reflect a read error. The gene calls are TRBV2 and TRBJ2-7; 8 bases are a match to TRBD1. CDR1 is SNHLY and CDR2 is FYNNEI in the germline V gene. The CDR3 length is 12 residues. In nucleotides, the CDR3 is TGTGCCAGCAGTGAGGACAGGGTTCGACTTCCCTTC. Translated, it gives CASSEDRVRLPF.

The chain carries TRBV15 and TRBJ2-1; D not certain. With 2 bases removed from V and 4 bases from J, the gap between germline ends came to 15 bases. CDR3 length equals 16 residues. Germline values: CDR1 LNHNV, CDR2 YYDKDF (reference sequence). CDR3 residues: CATSRTPDTHYNEQFF. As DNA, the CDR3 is TGTGCCACCAGCAGAACCCCTGACACACATTACAATGAGCAGTTCTTC.

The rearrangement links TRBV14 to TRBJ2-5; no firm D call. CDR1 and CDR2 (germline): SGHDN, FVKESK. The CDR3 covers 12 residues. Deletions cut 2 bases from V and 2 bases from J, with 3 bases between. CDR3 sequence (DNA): TGTGCCAGCAGCCAAATACAAGAGACCCAGTACTTC. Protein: CASSQIQETQYF.

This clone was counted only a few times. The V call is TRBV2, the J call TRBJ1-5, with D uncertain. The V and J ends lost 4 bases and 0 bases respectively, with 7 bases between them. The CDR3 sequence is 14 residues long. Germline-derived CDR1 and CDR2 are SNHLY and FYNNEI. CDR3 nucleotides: TGTGCCAGCAGTGTGGGCCTTAGCAATCAGCCCCAGCATTTT. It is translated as CASSVGLSNQPQHF.

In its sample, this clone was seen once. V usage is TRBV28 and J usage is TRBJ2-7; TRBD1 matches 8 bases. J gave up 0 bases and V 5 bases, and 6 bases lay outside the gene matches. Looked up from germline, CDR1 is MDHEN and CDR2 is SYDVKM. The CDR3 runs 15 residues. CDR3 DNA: TGTGCCAGCAGTCTACAGGGGGGCAGCTCCTACGAGCAGTACTTC. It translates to CASSLQGGSSYEQYF.

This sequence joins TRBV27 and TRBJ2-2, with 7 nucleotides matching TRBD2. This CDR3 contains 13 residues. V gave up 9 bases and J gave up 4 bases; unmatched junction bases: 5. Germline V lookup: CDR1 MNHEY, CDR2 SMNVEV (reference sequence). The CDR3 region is CASGGGGTGELFF. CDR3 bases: TGTGCCAGTGGCGGCGGGGGCACCGGGGAGCTGTTTTTT.

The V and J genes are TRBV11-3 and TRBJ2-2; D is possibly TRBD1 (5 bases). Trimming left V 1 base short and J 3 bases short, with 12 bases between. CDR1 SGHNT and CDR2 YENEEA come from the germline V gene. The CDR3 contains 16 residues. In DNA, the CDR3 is TGTGCCAGCAGCTTAGGGCAGGGAAAAGACACCGGGGAGCTGTTTTTT. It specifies CASSLGQGKDTGELFF.

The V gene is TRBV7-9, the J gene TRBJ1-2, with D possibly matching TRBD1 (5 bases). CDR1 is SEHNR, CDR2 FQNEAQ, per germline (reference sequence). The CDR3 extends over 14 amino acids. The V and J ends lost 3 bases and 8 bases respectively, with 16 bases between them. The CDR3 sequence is CASSFVGGVEGYTF. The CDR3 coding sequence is TGTGCCAGCAGCTTCGTCGGGGGGGTAGAAGGCTACACCTTC.

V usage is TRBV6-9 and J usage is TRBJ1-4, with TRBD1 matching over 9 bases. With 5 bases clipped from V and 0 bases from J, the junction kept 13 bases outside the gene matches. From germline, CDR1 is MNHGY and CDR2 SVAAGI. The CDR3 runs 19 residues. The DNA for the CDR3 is TGTGCCAGCAGTCCCCCATCCCCGGGACAGGGTACAACTAATGAAAAACTGTTTTTT. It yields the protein CASSPPSPGQGTTNEKLFF.

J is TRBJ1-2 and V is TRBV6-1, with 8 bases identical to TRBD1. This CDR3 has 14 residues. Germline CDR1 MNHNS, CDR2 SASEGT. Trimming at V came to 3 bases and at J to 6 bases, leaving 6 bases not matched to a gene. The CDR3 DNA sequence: TGTGCCAGCAGTGACAGACAGGGGCTAGATGGCTACACCTTC. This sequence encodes CASSDRQGLDGYTF.

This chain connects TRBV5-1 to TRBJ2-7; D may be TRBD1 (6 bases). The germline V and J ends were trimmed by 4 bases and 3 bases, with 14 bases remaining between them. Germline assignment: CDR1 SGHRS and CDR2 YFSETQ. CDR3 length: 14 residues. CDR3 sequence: CASSTGTTVYEQYF. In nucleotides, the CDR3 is TGCGCCAGCAGCACCGGGACAACGGTCTACGAGCAGTACTTC.

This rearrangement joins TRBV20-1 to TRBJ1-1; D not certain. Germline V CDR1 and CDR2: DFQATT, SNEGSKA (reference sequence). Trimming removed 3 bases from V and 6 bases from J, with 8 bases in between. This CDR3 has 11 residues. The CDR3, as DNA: TGCAGTGCTAGTGGCGGGGCTGAAGCTTTCTTT. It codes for CSASGGAEAFF.

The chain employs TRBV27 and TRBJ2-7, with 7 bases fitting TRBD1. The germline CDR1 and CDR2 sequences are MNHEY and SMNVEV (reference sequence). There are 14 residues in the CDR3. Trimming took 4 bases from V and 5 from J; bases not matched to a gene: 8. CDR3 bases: TGTGCCAGCAGTTCGTTGACAGGGAAGGACGAGCAGTACTTC. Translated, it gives CASSSLTGKDEQYF.

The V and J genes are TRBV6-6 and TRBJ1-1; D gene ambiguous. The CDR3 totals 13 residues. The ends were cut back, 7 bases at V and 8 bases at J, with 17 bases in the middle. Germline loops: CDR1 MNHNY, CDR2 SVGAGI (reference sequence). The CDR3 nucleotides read TGTGCCAGCACCCGACGGGAGTCGGGAGAAGCTTTCTTT. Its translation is CASTRRESGEAFF.